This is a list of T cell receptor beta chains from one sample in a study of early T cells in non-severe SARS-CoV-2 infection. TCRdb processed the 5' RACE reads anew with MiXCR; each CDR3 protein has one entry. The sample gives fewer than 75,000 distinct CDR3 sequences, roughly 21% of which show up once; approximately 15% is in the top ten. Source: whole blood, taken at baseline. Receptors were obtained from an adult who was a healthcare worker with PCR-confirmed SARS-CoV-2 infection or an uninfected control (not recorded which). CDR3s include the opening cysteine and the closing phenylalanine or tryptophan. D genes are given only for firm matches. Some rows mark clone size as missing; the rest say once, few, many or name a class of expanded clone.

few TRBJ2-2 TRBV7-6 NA CASSDGTSGELFF TGTGCCAGCAGCGACGGGACCTCCGGGGAGCTGTTTTTT
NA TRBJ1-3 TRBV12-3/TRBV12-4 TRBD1 CASTPRPHRGTIYF TGTGCCAGCACTCCAAGGCCACACAGGGGTACCATATATTTT
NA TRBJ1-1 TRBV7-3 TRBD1 CASRRQGGSTEAFF TGTGCCAGCAGAAGACAGGGCGGTTCCACTGAAGCTTTCTTT
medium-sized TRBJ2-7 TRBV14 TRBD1 CASSQLQTGESYEQYF TGTGCCAGCAGCCAACTACAGACAGGGGAATCTTACGAGCAGTACTTC
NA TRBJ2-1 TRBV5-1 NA CASANPSSYNEQFF TGCGCCAGCGCCAACCCGAGCTCCTACAATGAGCAGTTCTTC
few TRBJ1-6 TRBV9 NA CASSVGQPDNSPLHF TGTGCCAGCAGCGTAGGACAGCCAGATAATTCACCCCTCCACTTT
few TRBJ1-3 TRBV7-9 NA CASSLKDRPSSGNTIYF TGTGCCAGCAGCTTAAAGGACAGACCGAGCTCTGGAAACACCATATATTTT
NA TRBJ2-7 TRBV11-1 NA CASSSPPGRPEQYF TGTGCCAGCAGCTCTCCACCGGGTCGCCCCGAGCAGTACTTC
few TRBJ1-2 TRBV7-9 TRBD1 CASNPSDRANYGYTF TGTGCCAGCAACCCTTCGGACAGGGCTAACTATGGCTACACCTTC
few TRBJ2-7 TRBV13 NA CASSPPGTPSEQYF TGTGCCAGCAGCCCGCCCGGGACACCATCCGAGCAGTACTTC
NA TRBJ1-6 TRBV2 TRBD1 CASSDVPGQGSGSPLHF TGTGCCAGCAGCGACGTCCCGGGACAGGGTTCTGGATCACCCCTCCACTTT
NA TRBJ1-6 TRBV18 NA CASSPDSLAGSPLHF TGTGCCAGCTCCCCGGACAGTTTGGCGGGGTCACCCCTCCACTTT
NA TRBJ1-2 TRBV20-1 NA CSARDGWGDYGYTF TGCAGTGCTAGAGATGGTTGGGGGGACTATGGCTACACCTTC
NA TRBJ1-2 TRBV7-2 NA CASSLASTGTSYGYTF TGTGCCAGCAGCTTAGCGAGTACCGGGACCTCCTATGGCTACACCTTC
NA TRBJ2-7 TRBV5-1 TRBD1 CASSLGGGNYEQYF TGCGCCAGCAGCTTGGGAGGGGGCAACTACGAGCAGTACTTC
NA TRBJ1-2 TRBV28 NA CASSEGANYGYTF TGTGCCAGCAGTGAGGGCGCTAACTATGGCTACACCTTC
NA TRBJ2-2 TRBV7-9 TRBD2 CASSLRLAGRVTGELFF TGTGCCAGCAGCTTACGACTAGCAGGGCGAGTCACCGGGGAGCTGTTTTTT
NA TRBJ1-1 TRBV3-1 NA CASSHWSEEAFF TGTGCCAGCAGCCATTGGTCTGAGGAAGCTTTCTTT
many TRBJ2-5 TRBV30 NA CAWSVSYQETQYF TGTGCCTGGAGTGTTTCGTACCAAGAGACCCAGTACTTC
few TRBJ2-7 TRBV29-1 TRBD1 CSVEEGQSYEQYF TGCAGCGTTGAAGAGGGACAGTCCTACGAGCAGTACTTC
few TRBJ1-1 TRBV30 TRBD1 CAWRGTGATEAFF TGTGCCTGGAGAGGGACAGGGGCGACTGAAGCTTTCTTT
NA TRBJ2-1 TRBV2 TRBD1 CASLDREAAEQFF TGTGCCAGCCTGGACAGGGAGGCAGCTGAGCAGTTCTTC
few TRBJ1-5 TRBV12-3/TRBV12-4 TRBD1 CASSYRGGSQPQHF TGTGCCAGCAGTTACAGGGGCGGAAGTCAGCCCCAGCATTTT
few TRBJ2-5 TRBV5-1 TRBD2 CASSLLGLAGQETQYF TGCGCCAGCAGCTTGCTCGGACTAGCGGGGCAAGAGACCCAGTACTTC
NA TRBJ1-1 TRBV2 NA CASSWDTEAFF TGTGCCAGCAGTTGGGACACTGAAGCTTTCTTT
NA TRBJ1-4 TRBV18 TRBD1 CASSPGQEDEKLFF TGTGCCAGCTCACCGGGACAGGAGGATGAAAAACTGTTTTTT
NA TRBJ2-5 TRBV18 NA CASSPEETQYF TGTGCCAGCTCTCCCGAGGAGACCCAGTACTTC
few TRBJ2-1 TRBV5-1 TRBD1 CASRGQNDNEQFF TGCGCCAGCAGGGGACAGAATGACAATGAGCAGTTCTTC
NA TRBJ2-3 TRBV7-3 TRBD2 CASSLIAGAGTDTQYF TGTGCCAGCAGCTTAATAGCGGGGGCGGGTACAGATACGCAGTATTTT
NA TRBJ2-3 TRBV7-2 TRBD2 CASSSPGGPTDTQYF TGTGCCAGCAGCTCACCGGGGGGTCCCACAGATACGCAGTATTTT
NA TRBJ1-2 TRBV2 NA CASSEYGGQSSGYTF TGTGCCAGCAGTGAATATGGGGGGCAGTCTAGTGGCTACACCTTC
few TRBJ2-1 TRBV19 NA CASSIDSPNPYNEQFF TGTGCCAGTAGTATAGATTCACCGAACCCTTACAATGAGCAGTTCTTC